The 26 T cell receptor beta chains below were found in one sample sequenced in a study of blood T cells in healthy people across ages. The use of a sample-barcoded 5' primer and a J-beta primer mix characterized a second PCR of roughly 6 to 11 cycles. TCRdb recomputed calls from the 5' RACE reads with MiXCR, one row per CDR3 protein. The sample yields 750,000 to 850,000 distinct CDR3 sequences, 20% to 25% seen once. The same specimen was also included in a second study, on T cells of mothers and their children.

Sequenced material: blood. The receptors stem from a boy aged 5 to 17 in good health.

A few counts support this clonotype. The V gene is TRBV7-2, the J gene TRBJ2-3; 9 positions agree with TRBD2. V trimming: 8 bases; J trimming: 8 bases; junction bases outside the gene matches: 8. CDR3 size: 13 residues. CDR1 SGHTA and CDR2 FQGNSA come from the germline V gene. This chain's CDR3 is CASRGSGGGTQYF. The CDR3 nucleotides are TGTGCCAGCCGAGGTAGCGGGGGAGGTACGCAGTATTTT.

The genes are TRBV27 and TRBJ1-2; perhaps TRBD1 as D (6 bases). The CDR3 is 13 residues long. Trimming removed 0 bases at V and 5 bases at J, with 7 bases between. CDR1 and CDR2 from the germline V gene are MNHEY and SMNVEV (reference sequence). CDR3 protein: CASSLSTGYGYTF. CDR3 DNA sequence: TGTGCCAGCAGTTTATCAACAGGGTATGGCTACACCTTC.

CDR3 DNA: TGTGCCATCAGTCCGCGGAGGGCGGGAGGATATGAGCAGTTCTTC. This translates into CAISPRRAGGYEQFF. This chain connects TRBV10-3 to TRBJ2-1, with 8 bases matching TRBD2. Germline CDR1 is ENHRY and CDR2 is SYGVKD. Trimming took 5 bases from V and 8 from J; bases not matched to a gene: 11. CDR3 length: 15 amino acids.

The chain has TRBV15 and TRBJ2-5; no reliable D call. CDR1 is LNHNV and CDR2 is YYDKDF in the germline V gene (reference sequence). The CDR3 runs 15 residues. V shed 0 bases and J shed 4 bases, with 12 bases lying between them. In DNA form, the CDR3 reads TGTGCCACCAGCAGAGATCGGGCCGACCCAGAGACCCAGTACTTC. It specifies CATSRDRADPETQYF.

This clonotype has more than one count but fewer than ten. This chain uses TRBV7-2 with TRBJ1-5, with 7 bases fitting TRBD1. The germline V gene has CDR1 SGHTA and CDR2 FQGNSA. This CDR3 is built from 13 residues. The J segment lost 6 bases and the V segment lost 3 bases, leaving 2 bases of the junction unmatched. Here the CDR3 reads CASSLTGIQPQHF. CDR3 coding DNA: TGTGCCAGCAGCTTGACAGGGATTCAGCCCCAGCATTTT.

This clonotype was counted between two and nine times. The CDR3 DNA reads as TGTGCCAGCAGTTCCACGGCTTGGAATTCACCCCTCCACTTT. This codes for CASSSTAWNSPLHF. V and J are TRBV28 and TRBJ1-6; D not resolved. The CDR3 has 14 residues. Germline V lookup: CDR1 MDHEN, CDR2 SYDVKM. Trimming stripped 4 bases from V and 7 bases from J, with 11 bases between.

Here the CDR3 reads CASKDSPNEKLFF. CDR3 in DNA: TGTGCCAGCAAAGACAGCCCCAATGAAAAACTGTTTTTT. J is TRBJ1-4 and V is TRBV25-1, with a tentative D call TRBD1 (5 bases). The CDR3 extends over 13 amino acids. Between the trimmed V and J ends, which lost 7 bases and 5 bases, there was a span of 11 bases. Germline loops: CDR1 MGHDK, CDR2 SYGVNS.

This clonotype was seen only a few times. This chain links TRBV28 with TRBJ2-3; TRBD2 agrees at 10 bases. CDR3 length: 16 residues. J lost 3 bases, V lost 6 bases, and 9 bases had no gene match. The germline V gene encodes CDR1 MDHEN and CDR2 SYDVKM. The CDR3 nucleotides read TGTGCCAGCAGCCCCGGACTAGCGGTCAAGACAGATACGCAGTATTTT. It is translated as CASSPGLAVKTDTQYF.

In this sample, this clonotype turned up a few times. This sequence joins TRBV29-1 and TRBJ1-2; TRBD1 is a possible D gene (5 bases). The CDR3 totals 12 residues. Trimming took off 4 bases at V and 8 bases at J, with 14 bases between the two ends. Per the germline V gene, CDR1 is SQVTM and CDR2 is ANQGSEA. CDR3 coding DNA: TGCAGCGTTGGGTTTGAGGGGACGGGCTACACCTTC. It is translated as CSVGFEGTGYTF.

A remark on this clonotype: One junction end disagrees with the germline gene, perhaps due to a read error. The CDR3 here is CASTQLGSTDTQSF. As DNA, the CDR3 is TGTGCCAGCACCCAATTGGGCTCCACAGATACGCAGTCTTTT. The rearrangement joins TRBV6-5 to TRBJ2-3; D gene unclear. CDR3 length: 14 amino acids. Germline-derived CDR1 and CDR2 are MNHEY and SVGAGI.

On this clonotype itself: One junction end does not reproduce the germline sequence, and a read error may be involved. V is TRBV12-3 or TRBV12-4 and J is TRBJ1-3; perhaps TRBD1 as D (5 bases). The CDR3 spans 19 residues. In DNA, the CDR3 is TGTGCCAGCAGCTTAGTTCGGCGGGGCGTTTTTATCTCTGGAAACACCATATATTTT. As protein: CASSLVRRGVFISGNTIYF.

The chain links TRBV24-1 to TRBJ2-3, with 9 bases aligning to TRBD2. V trimming: 5 bases; J trimming: 0 bases; junction bases outside the gene matches: 5. CDR1 and CDR2 from the germline V gene are KGHDR and SFDVKD. There are 16 residues in the CDR3. The CDR3 DNA follows: TGTGCCACCAGTGGCGTCAGCGGGGGGAGCACAGATACGCAGTATTTT. It is translated as CATSGVSGGSTDTQYF.

The table lists this clonotype with a few counts. The chain uses TRBV30 and TRBJ1-3; D is unresolved. The V gene lost 2 bases and the J gene lost 0 bases, with 11 bases spanning the gap. The CDR3 has 15 residues. Germline assignment: CDR1 GTSNPN and CDR2 SVGIG (reference sequence). CDR3 bases: TGTGCCTGGAGTCTTAACGGACGCTCTGGAAACACCATATATTTT. This sequence encodes CAWSLNGRSGNTIYF.

This clonotype was counted only a few times. This chain links TRBV7-2 with TRBJ1-2; the match to TRBD1 covers 11 bases. Germline CDR1 SGHTA, CDR2 FQGNSA. Trimming at V came to 5 bases and at J to 7 bases, leaving 6 bases not matched to a gene. CDR3 length equals 14 residues. The DNA for the CDR3 is TGTGCCAGCAGCCCCGGGACAGGGGGTGGTGGCTACACCTTC. Amino acid sequence: CASSPGTGGGGYTF.

This chain's CDR3 is CASSHRRQGAGNTIYF. CDR3 bases: TGCGCCAGCAGCCACCGTAGACAGGGGGCTGGAAACACCATATATTTT. The chain couples TRBV4-1 to TRBJ1-3, with 9 bases identical to TRBD1. From germline, CDR1 is MGHRA and CDR2 YSYEKL. J gave up 2 bases and V 3 bases, and 5 bases lay outside the gene matches. The CDR3 spans 16 residues.

The chain is built from TRBV12-3 or TRBV12-4 and TRBJ2-3, with TRBD2 as a possible D gene (6 bases). The V and J ends lost 4 bases and 6 bases respectively, with 14 bases between them. CDR3 length: 14 residues. The CDR3 loop is CASSSGLPADTQYF. The DNA for the CDR3 is TGTGCCAGCAGTTCGGGACTCCCAGCGGATACGCAGTATTTT.

This clonotype was seen a handful of times. This chain uses TRBV7-9 with TRBJ1-5; 9 nucleotides align to TRBD1. The CDR3 runs 15 residues. In germline, CDR1 is SEHNR, CDR2 FQNEAQ (reference sequence). The junction had 6 bases not matched to a gene; V was cut back by 4 bases and J by 5 bases. DNA of the CDR3: TGTGCCAGCAGCTGGACAGGGGCGGGCGATCAGCCCCAGCATTTT. This codes for CASSWTGAGDQPQHF.

The V and J genes are TRBV7-2 and TRBJ2-1; the match to TRBD2 covers 9 bases. The CDR3 covers 15 residues. Germline lookup yields CDR1 SGHTA and CDR2 FQGNSA. The junction had 12 bases not matched to a gene; V was cut back by 8 bases and J by 7 bases. CDR3 protein: CASGQKVAGVNEQFF. The CDR3, as DNA: TGTGCCAGCGGACAAAAAGTAGCGGGAGTGAATGAGCAGTTCTTC.

V is TRBV7-9 and J is TRBJ1-2, with a weak D call TRBD1 (5 bases). The ends were cut back, 0 bases at V and 8 bases at J, with 10 bases in the middle. The germline V gene encodes CDR1 SEHNR and CDR2 FQNEAQ (reference sequence). The length of the CDR3 is 13 residues. The CDR3 here is CASSLAGARGYTF. Here the CDR3 DNA reads TGTGCCAGCAGCTTAGCTGGGGCGAGAGGCTACACCTTC.

This clonotype was found many times. The rearrangement joins TRBV7-2 to TRBJ1-1; D gene unclear. V lost 3 bases, J lost 2 bases, and 4 bases lay in between. Germline loops: CDR1 SGHTA, CDR2 FQGNSA. CDR3 length equals 12 residues. The CDR3 nucleotides are TGTGCCAGCAGCTTCTCCAACACTGAAGCTTTCTTT. It translates to CASSFSNTEAFF.

Concerning this clonotype: In this CDR3 the conserved last residue, phenylalanine or tryptophan, is missing, so a read error is likely. The chain couples TRBV29-1 to TRBJ2-5; 10 nucleotides line up with TRBD1. Matching the DNA end better, TRBJ2-1 makes the J call doubtful. This CDR3 region has 15 residues. Germline lookup yields CDR1 SQVTM and CDR2 ANQGSEA. This CDR3 is CSVEGWDRGDNEQFL. The CDR3 DNA is TGCAGCGTTGAGGGTTGGGACAGGGGAGACAATGAGCAGTTCCTC.

The chain carries TRBV6-6 and TRBJ1-5, with a weak D call TRBD1 (5 bases). This CDR3 region has 16 residues. Trimming left V 6 bases short and J 0 bases short, with 15 bases between. CDR1 is MNHNY and CDR2 is SVGAGI in the germline V gene (reference sequence). CDR3 nucleotide sequence: TGTGCCAGCAGCGATCCCGACAGAGATAGCAATCAGCCCCAGCATTTT. It encodes CASSDPDRDSNQPQHF.

The gene calls are TRBV29-1 and TRBJ2-3; 9 bases are a match to TRBD2. This CDR3 has 13 amino acids. Germline assignment: CDR1 SQVTM and CDR2 ANQGSEA. V lost 7 bases and J lost 5; bases outside the gene matches: 7. CDR3 amino acids: CSGAGGSRDTQYF. The CDR3 region has the DNA TGCAGCGGAGCGGGAGGATCGAGAGATACGCAGTATTTT.

The CDR3: CSVVGRGGSTEAFF. The DNA for the CDR3 is TGCAGCGTTGTGGGCCGGGGGGGCTCCACTGAAGCTTTCTTT. The V and J genes are TRBV29-1 and TRBJ1-1, with a weak D call TRBD1 (6 bases). Trimming stripped 4 bases from V and 4 bases from J, with 16 bases between. Per germline, CDR1 SQVTM and CDR2 ANQGSEA. The CDR3 loop spans 14 amino acids.

This clonotype was seen only a few times. The gene calls are TRBV7-2 and TRBJ2-5, with TRBD2 identical over 8 bases. The CDR3 covers 14 residues. CDR1 and CDR2 from the germline V gene are SGHTA and FQGNSA. After removal of 5 bases from V and 11 bases from J, the junction contained 13 bases not matched to a gene. The CDR3 loop reads CASSKAGLVKEQYF. The CDR3 bases are TGTGCCAGCAGCAAAGCGGGACTAGTTAAGGAGCAGTACTTC.

This clonotype appeared a few times. V usage is TRBV15 and J usage is TRBJ1-2; unclear D gene. The length of the CDR3 is 14 residues. Between the trimmed V and J ends, which lost 0 bases and 4 bases, there was a span of 9 bases. Per germline, CDR1 LNHNV and CDR2 YYDKDF (reference sequence). The CDR3 loop reads CATSRDADGYGYTF. CDR3 coding DNA: TGTGCCACCAGCAGAGATGCGGACGGCTATGGCTACACCTTC.